This passage covers 32 T cell receptor beta chains from one sample sequenced in a study of control samples from healthy donors and cancer patients. The data were produced by immunoSEQ multiplex PCR, yet TCRdb's version contains in-frame clones alone and is incomplete. The sample holds under 150,000 clones, about nine tenths seen once. Material: blood. The receptors here all came from a man younger than 45 in good health.

This chain connects TRBV6-5 to TRBJ1-2; 8 bases align to TRBD1. The junction had 8 bases not matched to a gene; V was cut back by 2 bases and J by 3 bases. The CDR3 consists of 16 residues. CDR1 is MNHEY, CDR2 SVGAGI, per germline. The CDR3 protein is CASSYMAGGFHYGYTF. The CDR3 coding sequence is TGTGCCAGCAGTTACATGGCAGGGGGCTTTCACTATGGCTACACCTTC.

The rearrangement uses TRBV28 and TRBJ1-2, with no clear D. V lost 8 bases and J 8 bases, leaving 18 bases between the germline ends. Germline V gene data show CDR1 as MDHEN and CDR2 as SYDVKM. The CDR3 totals 13 residues. As DNA, the CDR3 is TGTGCCAGCTATTCTGACCGGAATCGAGGCTACACCTTC. Protein sequence: CASYSDRNRGYTF.

The chain combines TRBV6-5 with TRBJ1-3; D is unclear. This CDR3 is built from 13 residues. Germline V gene lookup returns CDR1 MNHEY and CDR2 SVGAGI. Trimming cost V 6 bases and J 1 base, with 7 bases left between them. CDR3 sequence: CASRPPSGNTIYF. The CDR3 coding sequence is TGTGCCAGCAGGCCTCCGTCTGGAAACACCATATATTTT.

This CDR3 is CASSFGGVGYTF. The CDR3 DNA reads TGTGCCAGCAGCTTCGGGGGCGTCGGCTACACCTTC. The chain couples TRBV9 to TRBJ1-2; maybe TRBD1 (6 bases). The V gene's germline CDR1 is SGDLS and CDR2 YYNGEE. V shed 4 bases and J shed 8 bases, with 12 bases lying between them. The CDR3 totals 12 residues. The whole variable domain, remainder taken from reference TRBV9 and TRBJ1-2, is DSGVTQTPKHLITATGQRVTLRCSPRSGDLSVYWYQQSLDQGLQFLIQYYNGEERAKGNILERFSAQQFPDLHSELNLSSLELGDSALYFCASSFGGVGYTFGSGTRLTVV.

DNA for the CDR3: TGCGCCAGCAGCCAAGATGGGACTAGCGGAAAAGAGACCCAGTACTTC. This codes for CASSQDGTSGKETQYF. The V and J genes are TRBV4-1 and TRBJ2-5; 11 nucleotides align to TRBD2. This CDR3 contains 16 residues. CDR1 and CDR2 from the germline V gene are MGHRA and YSYEKL. V was clipped by 0 bases and J by 3 bases; unmatched bases: 3.

The chain recombines TRBV6-6 with TRBJ2-7; 10 nucleotides agree with TRBD1. Germline loops: CDR1 MNHNY, CDR2 SVGAGI (reference sequence). Trimming cost V 10 bases and J 6 bases; bases outside gene matches: 9. The CDR3 has 13 residues. The CDR3 reads CATTGTGDSEQYF. In nucleotides, the CDR3 is TGTGCCACCACGGGGACAGGGGATTCCGAGCAGTACTTC.

The CDR3 sequence is CASSLPGSHSPLHF. CDR3 DNA: TGTGCCAGCAGCTTACCGGGGTCGCATTCACCCCTCCACTTT. This rearrangement joins TRBV7-9 to TRBJ1-6; D remains ambiguous. Trimming took off 2 bases at V and 8 bases at J, with 10 bases between the two ends. The length of the CDR3 is 14 residues. Looked up from germline, CDR1 is SEHNR and CDR2 is FQNEAQ (reference sequence).

The chain joins TRBV2 to TRBJ1-2, with 8 bases matching TRBD1. The CDR3 is 11 residues long. CDR1 is SNHLY and CDR2 is FYNNEI in the germline V gene. V trimming: 9 bases; J trimming: 6 bases; junction bases outside the gene matches: 3. CDR3 DNA sequence: TGTGCCAGAGGACAGGGAAATGGCTACACCTTC. Translated, it gives CARGQGNGYTF.

This clone was found once. The DNA for the CDR3 is TGTGCCAGCAGTTTGGCGATTGGACTAGCCACAGATACGCAGTATTTT. It is translated as CASSLAIGLATDTQYF. The V call is TRBV27, the J call TRBJ2-3; 8 bases map to TRBD2. V trimming: 3 bases; J trimming: 2 bases; junction bases outside the gene matches: 7. CDR3 length: 16 residues. Germline CDR1 is MNHEY and CDR2 is SMNVEV (reference sequence).

This chain joins TRBV7-2 and TRBJ2-3; 7 bases fit TRBD2. CDR3 size: 11 residues. The V and J ends lost 5 bases and 8 bases, in that order; junction bases with no gene match: 1. Germline loops: CDR1 SGHTA, CDR2 FQGNSA. CDR3 DNA: TGTGCCAGCAGCCCGGGAGGTACGCAGTATTTT. Translated, it gives CASSPGGTQYF.

The V call is TRBV5-4, the J call TRBJ2-2, with 11 bases that match TRBD2. V dropped 0 bases and J dropped 6; count of bases not matched to a gene: 4. Germline V gives CDR1 SGHNT, CDR2 YYREEE (reference sequence). The CDR3 loop spans 16 amino acids. The CDR3 DNA is TGTGCCAGCAGCTTGGAACTAGCGGGAGTTCCCGGGGAGCTGTTTTTT. Encoded protein: CASSLELAGVPGELFF.

V usage is TRBV7-9 and J usage is TRBJ2-2; 7 bases line up with TRBD1. V was clipped by 1 base and J by 5 bases; unmatched bases: 4. This CDR3 spans 15 amino acids. Germline V gene lookup returns CDR1 SEHNR and CDR2 FQNEAQ (reference sequence). The DNA of the CDR3 is TGTGCCAGCAGCTTAGGGACAGGACAAACCGGGGAGCTGTTTTTT. Its translation is CASSLGTGQTGELFF. The whole variable domain, remainder taken from reference TRBV7-9 and TRBJ2-2, is DTGVSQNPRHKITKRGQNVTFRCDPISEHNRLYWYRQTLGQGPEFLTYFQNEAQLEKSRLLSDRFSAERPKGSFSTLEIQRTEQGDSAMYLCASSLGTGQTGELFFGEGSRLTVL.

The CDR3 is CASRRTGQDANYGYTF. CDR3 nucleotide sequence: TGTGCCAGCAGACGCACGGGACAGGATGCTAACTATGGCTACACCTTC. The chain employs TRBV7-9 and TRBJ1-2; 8 nucleotides line up with TRBD1. The CDR3 extends over 16 amino acids. Trimming at V came to 6 bases and at J to 0 bases, leaving 9 bases not matched to a gene. The V gene's germline CDR1 is SEHNR and CDR2 FQNEAQ (reference sequence).

The V and J genes are TRBV21-1 and TRBJ1-1. TRBV21-1 counts as a pseudogene. CDR3 length equals 12 residues. CDR3 in amino acids: CASSALAVEAFF. The CDR3 DNA is TGTGCCAGCTCAGCGTTGGCGGTTGAAGCTTTCTTT.

Turning to this clone: This sample includes further DNA sequences coding for the same CDR3. The chain recombines TRBV6-1 with TRBJ2-1; 7 nucleotides line up with TRBD2. V shed 1 base, J shed 4 bases, and the junction held 4 bases outside the gene matches. The germline V gene has CDR1 MNHNS and CDR2 SASEGT. The CDR3 sequence is 15 residues long. The CDR3 spells CASSEGGGGYNEQFF. The CDR3 DNA reads as TGTGCCAGCAGTGAAGGGGGGGGTGGGTACAATGAGCAGTTCTTC.

The rearrangement links TRBV6-1 to TRBJ2-3, with no clear D. V dropped 3 bases and J dropped 1 base, with 8 bases sitting between them. CDR1 is MNHNS, CDR2 SASEGT, per germline. This CDR3 has 14 residues. As DNA, the CDR3 is TGTGCCAGCAGTGATATGCGGCGCACAGATACGCAGTATTTT. Its protein product is CASSDMRRTDTQYF.

The chain carries TRBV29-1 and TRBJ1-5; D remains unclear. CDR1 SQVTM and CDR2 ANQGSEA come from the germline V gene. This CDR3 is 15 amino acids long. Trimming left V 4 bases short and J 1 base short, with 14 bases between. CDR3: CSVANRTISNQPQHF. The CDR3 nucleotides read TGCAGCGTTGCAAACCGAACTATCAGCAATCAGCCCCAGCATTTT.

The rearrangement joins TRBV6-2 or TRBV6-3 to TRBJ1-6; D gene uncertain. The length of the CDR3 is 18 residues. The V end was cut by 4 bases, the J end by 16 bases, with 32 bases between. CDR1 and CDR2 (germline): MNHEY, SVGEGT. The CDR3 region has the DNA TGTGCCAGCAGTTCCTCTATTTTGCGAGGGCCCCAGATTCACCGACTCCACTTT. Translated: CASSSSILRGPQIHRLHF.

This rearrangement joins TRBV12-3 or TRBV12-4 to TRBJ1-2; D remains unclear. V lost 5 bases and J 8 bases, leaving 15 bases between the germline ends. The CDR3 consists of 13 residues. In DNA, the CDR3 is TGTGCCAGCAGTCCCATCCAACCGCGAGGCTACACCTTC. This translates into CASSPIQPRGYTF.

The chain recombines TRBV6-5 with TRBJ2-1; D is unresolved. The CDR3 is made up of 14 amino acids. Germline V gene sequence: CDR1 MNHEY, CDR2 SVGAGI. With 2 bases removed from V and 7 bases from J, the gap between germline ends came to 12 bases. CDR3 in amino acids: CASSYRSPWNEQFF. The CDR3 DNA is TGTGCCAGCAGTTACCGGAGCCCATGGAATGAGCAGTTCTTC.

The V call is TRBV6-4, the J call TRBJ2-2; 12 bases map to TRBD2. CDR1 and CDR2 (germline): MRHNA, SNTAGT. The V and J ends lost 5 bases and 4 bases, in that order; junction bases with no gene match: 5. This CDR3 is built from 16 residues. CDR3 in amino acids: CASSMTSGSVTGELFF. CDR3 nucleotide sequence: TGTGCCAGCAGTATGACTAGCGGGAGCGTCACCGGGGAGCTGTTTTTT.

This sequence joins TRBV25-1 and TRBJ1-1; no clear D. Between the trimmed V and J ends, which lost 1 base and 0 bases, there was a span of 18 bases. The germline CDR1 and CDR2 sequences are MGHDK and SYGVNS. The CDR3 has 18 residues. The chain's CDR3 is CASSELRGWAFMNTEAFF. The CDR3 coding sequence is TGTGCCAGCAGTGAATTGCGAGGGTGGGCCTTCATGAACACTGAAGCTTTCTTT.

This rearrangement joins TRBV9 to TRBJ1-4, with 7 bases aligning to TRBD1. The CDR3 is 12 residues long. J lost 14 bases, V lost 1 base, and 5 bases had no gene match. The V gene's germline CDR1 is SGDLS and CDR2 YYNGEE. CDR3 nucleotide sequence: TGTGCCAGCAGCGTACAGGGGGGAAAGCTGTTTTTT. This encodes CASSVQGGKLFF. Using reference TRBV9 and TRBJ1-4 for the parts outside the CDR3, the full variable domain is DSGVTQTPKHLITATGQRVTLRCSPRSGDLSVYWYQQSLDQGLQFLIQYYNGEERAKGNILERFSAQQFPDLHSELNLSSLELGDSALYFCASSVQGGKLFFGSGTQLSVL.

The genes are TRBV6-5 and TRBJ1-1; weak D call: TRBD1 (6 bases). CDR3 length: 12 residues. V was trimmed by 8 bases and J by 4 bases, leaving 11 bases between them. CDR1 MNHEY and CDR2 SVGAGI come from the germline V gene. CDR3 nucleotides: TGTGCCAGCTTAACGACAGGCACTGAAGCTTTCTTT. Protein: CASLTTGTEAFF.

Concerning this clone itself: Other DNA sequences in this sample translate to the same CDR3. This chain uses TRBV28 with TRBJ2-3; 8 bases match TRBD1. Trimming took 2 bases from V and 1 from J; bases not matched to a gene: 2. This CDR3 spans 15 amino acids. The germline V gene encodes CDR1 MDHEN and CDR2 SYDVKM. This chain's CDR3 is CASSLGGQGTDTQYF. The CDR3 DNA reads as TGTGCCAGCAGTTTAGGGGGACAGGGCACAGATACGCAGTATTTT.

The rearrangement links TRBV14 to TRBJ2-6; TRBD1 matches 11 bases. Germline CDR1 SGHDN, CDR2 FVKESK. This CDR3 contains 18 residues. V gave up 4 bases and J gave up 0 bases; unmatched junction bases: 5. CDR3 nucleotide sequence: TGTGCCAGCAGCCCCTGGGACAGGGGGATCTCTGGGGCCAACGTCCTGACTTTC. Residues: CASSPWDRGISGANVLTF.

The V and J genes are TRBV2 and TRBJ2-3, with D possibly being TRBD2 (5 bases). The germline CDR1 and CDR2 sequences are SNHLY and FYNNEI. Trimming cost V 4 bases and J 2 bases, with 10 bases left between them. The CDR3 consists of 14 residues. The CDR3 here is CASSVGEPTDTQYF. CDR3 coding DNA: TGTGCCAGCAGTGTGGGAGAACCCACAGATACGCAGTATTTT.

This chain joins TRBV19 and TRBJ1-5; tentative D call: TRBD1 (6 bases). CDR3 length: 13 amino acids. From germline, CDR1 is LNHDA and CDR2 SQIVND (reference sequence). The V end was cut by 8 bases, the J end by 4 bases, with 12 bases between. The CDR3 reads CASSGQRNQPQHF. The CDR3 region has the DNA TGTGCCAGTTCCGGACAGAGAAATCAGCCCCAGCATTTT.

The gene calls are TRBV10-3 and TRBJ2-3; 10 bases map to TRBD2. The CDR3 sequence is 14 residues long. Losses at the gene ends were 6 bases for V and 1 base for J; bases not matched to a gene: 1. Germline CDR1 and CDR2: ENHRY and SYGVKD. The CDR3 coding sequence is TGTGCCATCAGCGGGACTAGCGGCACAGATACGCAGTATTTT. Translation gives CAISGTSGTDTQYF.

V gene TRBV29-1 combines with J gene TRBJ2-1, with D uncertain. This CDR3 spans 14 amino acids. Germline V lookup: CDR1 SQVTM, CDR2 ANQGSEA. V dropped 8 bases and J dropped 2 bases, with 16 bases sitting between them. For the CDR3, the DNA is TGCAGCACCCGGGCCCGAGTCCCCTACAATGAGCAGTTCTTC. This codes for CSTRARVPYNEQFF.

The rearrangement joins TRBV7-3 to TRBJ2-1; 8 bases align to TRBD2. The germline V gene has CDR1 SGHTA and CDR2 FQGTGA. This CDR3 is 16 amino acids long. With V trimmed by 2 bases and J by 7 bases, 10 bases remained unmatched. The CDR3 here is CASSLLGPGGGNEQFF. In DNA form, the CDR3 reads TGTGCCAGCAGCTTATTAGGTCCGGGAGGGGGGAATGAGCAGTTCTTC. Based on the CDR3 plus reference TRBV7-3 and TRBJ2-1, the full variable domain is GAGVSQTPSNKVTEKGKYVELRCDPISGHTALYWYRQSLGQGPEFLIYFQGTGAADDSGLPNDRFFAVRPEGSVSTLKIQRTERGDSAVYLCASSLLGPGGGNEQFFGPGTRLTVL.

This chain links TRBV10-3 with TRBJ1-1, with 7 bases lining up with TRBD1. CDR3 length: 13 amino acids. V shed 10 bases, J shed 5 bases, and the junction held 10 bases outside the gene matches. CDR1 and CDR2 from the germline V gene are ENHRY and SYGVKD. The CDR3 sequence: CATIRQGWTEAFF. Here the CDR3 DNA reads TGTGCCACCATCCGACAGGGATGGACTGAAGCTTTCTTT.